Listed below are T cell receptor beta chains from one sample, sequenced in a study of blood T cell repertoires in COVID-19. TCRdb's copy holds only in-frame clones and misses some; the assay was immunoSEQ multiplex PCR. In the table there are roughly 250,000 clones, approximately 91% of which are singletons. Material for sequencing was PBMCs or T cells enriched from blood (not recorded which). The receptors originated from a woman aged 40 to 50 with acute COVID-19. The CDR3 runs from the conserved cysteine through the conserved F or W. D genes are given only for firm matches. Clone size is given for some rows only: seen once, a few or many times, or a class if the clone is expanded.

D gene	V gene	J gene	clone size	CDR3 DNA	CDR3 protein
.	TRBV7-2	TRBJ2-1	.	TGTGCCAGCACCCGGGGAAACGCAAAGAAGGATGAGCAGTTCTTC	CASTRGNAKKDEQFF
.	TRBV6-5	TRBJ1-6	.	TGTGCCGGCGGGACCCCCCGGGGTTCACCCCTCCACTTT	CAGGTPRGSPLHF
.	TRBV7-2	TRBJ2-7	.	TGTGCCAGCAGTTCACAGGGTTACGAGCAGTACTTC	CASSSQGYEQYF
TRBD1	TRBV7-3	TRBJ2-5	.	TGTGCCAGCAGTTCGGACAGGGGAGAGACCCAGTACTTC	CASSSDRGETQYF
.	TRBV18	TRBJ1-1	.	TGTGCCAGCTCACCTGAAAGAGGCACTGAAGCTTTCTTT	CASSPERGTEAFF
TRBD1	TRBV2	TRBJ1-2	.	TGTGCCAGCAGCGGGGGACAGGGCCATAACTATGGCTACACCTTC	CASSGGQGHNYGYTF
.	TRBV2	TRBJ1-4	once	TGTGCCAGCAGTGGGGGGGGTCGTAATGAAAAACTGTTTTTT	CASSGGGRNEKLFF
.	TRBV5-1	TRBJ1-2	.	TGCGCCAGCACCTTCGCCAGGCCGAAGGATGGCTACACCTTC	CASTFARPKDGYTF
.	TRBV5-6	TRBJ2-2	few	TGTGCCAGCAGCTTGCGGAGGGGAAGGACCGGGGAGCTGTTTTTT	CASSLRRGRTGELFF
.	TRBV4-1	TRBJ1-1	once	TGCGCCAGCAGCCATACAGAGACAAACACTGAAGCTTTCTTT	CASSHTETNTEAFF
.	TRBV18	TRBJ1-2	.	TGTGCCAGCTCAGACACAGTGCGCGGGAAATATGGCTACACCTTC	CASSDTVRGKYGYTF
.	TRBV11-1	TRBJ2-2	once	TGTGCCAGCAGCTTAAGGGGTTCCGCCACCGGGGAGCTGTTTTTT	CASSLRGSATGELFF
.	TRBV15	TRBJ2-3	.	TGTGCCACCAGCCTTAGCGCTTTGGGCACAGATACGCAGTATTTT	CATSLSALGTDTQYF
.	TRBV21-1	TRBJ2-6	.	TGTGCCAGCAGCAAAGCGCTTTGGAGGGCTGGGGCCAACGTCCTGACTTTC	CASSKALWRAGANVLTF
TRBD1	TRBV27	TRBJ2-7	few	TGTGCCAGCAGTTTGTACCTCCCCGGGACAGGTGGCCCTACGGACGAGCAGTACTTC	CASSLYLPGTGGPTDEQYF
.	TRBV18	TRBJ1-4	.	TGTGCCAGCTCACTGGACAGAAATGAAAAACTGTTTTTT	CASSLDRNEKLFF
.	TRBV4-2	TRBJ1-1	.	TGTGCCAGCAGCCTACTCACCCCTAGGACTGAAGCTTTCTTT	CASSLLTPRTEAFF
.	TRBV28	TRBJ1-4	.	TGTGCCAGCAGTTTGGGCGAAAAACTGTTTTTT	CASSLGEKLFF
TRBD1	TRBV28	TRBJ1-1	.	TGTGCCAGCAAACCCGGGACAGCCATGAACACTGAAGCTTTCTTT	CASKPGTAMNTEAFF
TRBD1	TRBV5-1	TRBJ2-7	.	TGCGCCAGCAGCTTGGGTGGGACAGGGACTCACGAGCAGTACTTC	CASSLGGTGTHEQYF
.	TRBV19	TRBJ1-6	once	TGTGCCAGTAGTATAGTGGAGACTGGGTCACCCCTCCACTTT	CASSIVETGSPLHF
TRBD2	TRBV3-1/TRBV3-2	TRBJ2-2	.	TGTGCCAGCAGCCAAGGGTCAGGGGTAGGAGCGGGAGTTTCCGGGGAGCTGTTTTTT	CASSQGSGVGAGVSGELFF
.	TRBV4-1	TRBJ1-2	.	TGCGCCAGCAGCCCCCCCCAGGGGTTGACTACCTTC	CASSPPQGLTTF
.	TRBV10-3	TRBJ1-1	.	TGTGCCATCAGTGAGTCTGGACAGACCACTGAAGCTTTCTTT	CAISESGQTTEAFF
.	TRBV27	TRBJ1-5	.	TGTGCCAGCAGTTTTGTCCCGCCCGGGGCAGGGAGGAATCAGCCCCAGCATTTT	CASSFVPPGAGRNQPQHF
.	TRBV24-1	TRBJ1-5	.	TGTGCCACCAGTGATCGTAGCAATCAGCCCCAGCATTTT	CATSDRSNQPQHF
.	TRBV28	TRBJ1-1	once	TGTGCCAGCAGTCCTGCAGGGGCTAACACTGAAGCTTTCTTT	CASSPAGANTEAFF
TRBD1	TRBV2	TRBJ2-7	.	TGTGCCAGCCGGTCCCCCGGGACAGGGGTTGGCGAGCAGTACTTC	CASRSPGTGVGEQYF
.	TRBV6-6	TRBJ1-1	.	TGTGCCAGCAGTCCTCTCGACAGACCGAACACTGAAGCTTTCTTT	CASSPLDRPNTEAFF
.	TRBV6-5	TRBJ1-2	.	TGTGCCAGCAGCGAGACAGCGTCAGACTATGGCTACACCTTC	CASSETASDYGYTF
.	TRBV6-5	TRBJ1-2	few	TGTGCCAGCAGTTACTCCCCTGGGCAGGGTAACTATGGCTACACCTTC	CASSYSPGQGNYGYTF
TRBD1	TRBV28	TRBJ1-5	.	TGTGCCAGCAGTTTAACTCGGACAGGGGGGACTCAGCCCCAGCATTTT	CASSLTRTGGTQPQHF
TRBD1	TRBV18	TRBJ1-1	.	TGTGCCAGCTCACTTCAGACAGGGCGGCAAGGAGCTTTCTTT	CASSLQTGRQGAFF
TRBD2	TRBV4-3	TRBJ2-3	.	TGCGCCAGCAGCAAAGGACTAGCAGATACGCAGTATTTT	CASSKGLADTQYF
.	TRBV5-1	TRBJ2-3	.	TGCGCCAGCAACGGGGGAGCCTTAGCAGATACGCAGTATTTT	CASNGGALADTQYF
TRBD1	TRBV6-4	TRBJ1-2	.	TGTGCCAGCAGTCCACGCACAGGGGGCAACTATGGCTACACCTTC	CASSPRTGGNYGYTF
.	TRBV7-9	TRBJ1-1	.	TGTGCCAGCAGCTTATTTAGCCAGAACACTGAAGCTTTCTTT	CASSLFSQNTEAFF
.	TRBV7-3	TRBJ2-2	few	TGTGCCAGCAGCTTAAGGAGCACCGGGGAGCTGTTTTTT	CASSLRSTGELFF
.	TRBV24-1	TRBJ1-2	once	TGTGCCACCAGTGACCCCATAGGAGGATTAGCTAACTATGGCTACACCTTC	CATSDPIGGLANYGYTF
TRBD1	TRBV7-2	TRBJ2-3	.	TGTGCCAGCAGCTTAAGGGAAGGGGGCAGTGGACCAGATACGCAGTATTTT	CASSLREGGSGPDTQYF
TRBD2	TRBV9	TRBJ2-7	.	TGTGCCAGCAGCGTAGGGGTAGCGGGAGATTACGAGCAGTACTTC	CASSVGVAGDYEQYF
.	TRBV15	TRBJ1-5	.	TGTGCCACCAGCCTCGACAGGCATCAGCCCCAGCATTTT	CATSLDRHQPQHF
TRBD2	TRBV5-1	TRBJ2-3	once	TGCGCCAGCAGCTTTGGACTAGCGGGGGGAAAAACAGATACGCAGTATTTT	CASSFGLAGGKTDTQYF
TRBD1	TRBV27	TRBJ1-1	.	TGTGCCACCTCTCGGGACAGAGCGAACACTGAAGCTTTCTTT	CATSRDRANTEAFF
.	TRBV18	TRBJ2-7	.	TGTGCCAGCTCACTTCTGGACAGCCCCGAGCAGTACTTC	CASSLLDSPEQYF
.	TRBV6-5	TRBJ1-6	.	TGTGCCAGCAGCTCGGGATTGAATTCACCCCTCCACTTT	CASSSGLNSPLHF
TRBD1	TRBV30	TRBJ1-2	.	TGTGCCTGGAGCCAGGGGGGCGGAGGAGGCTACACCTTC	CAWSQGGGGGYTF
TRBD1	TRBV3-1/TRBV3-2	TRBJ1-2	.	TGTGCCAGCAGCCAAGGGACAGGGAGCTATGGCTACACCTTC	CASSQGTGSYGYTF
TRBD1	TRBV11-2	TRBJ2-5	.	TGTGCCAGCAGCTTAGCCAAACAGGGGGCGGAGACCCAGTACTTC	CASSLAKQGAETQYF
TRBD1	TRBV28	TRBJ1-2	.	TGTGCCAGCGCGACAGGGGACCCCTATGGCTACACCTTC	CASATGDPYGYTF
TRBD1	TRBV7-2	TRBJ1-5	.	TGTGCCAGCAGCTTAGGAGACAGGGACAATCAGCCCCAGCATTTT	CASSLGDRDNQPQHF
.	TRBV28	TRBJ2-5	.	TGTGCCAGCAGTCCTACGAGGACAGTACAAGAGACCCAGTACTTC	CASSPTRTVQETQYF